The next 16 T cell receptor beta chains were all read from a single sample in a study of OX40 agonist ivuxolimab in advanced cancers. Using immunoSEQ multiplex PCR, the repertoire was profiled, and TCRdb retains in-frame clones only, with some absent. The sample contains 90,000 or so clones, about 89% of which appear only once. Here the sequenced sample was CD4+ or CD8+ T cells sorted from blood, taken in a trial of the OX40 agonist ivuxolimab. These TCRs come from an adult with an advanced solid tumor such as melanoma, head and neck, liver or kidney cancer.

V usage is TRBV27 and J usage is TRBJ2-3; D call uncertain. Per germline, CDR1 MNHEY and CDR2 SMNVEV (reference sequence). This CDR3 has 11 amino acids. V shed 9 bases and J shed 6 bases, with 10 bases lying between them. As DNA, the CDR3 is TGTGCCAGTCAATGGTGGGATACGCAGTATTTT. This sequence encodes CASQWWDTQYF.

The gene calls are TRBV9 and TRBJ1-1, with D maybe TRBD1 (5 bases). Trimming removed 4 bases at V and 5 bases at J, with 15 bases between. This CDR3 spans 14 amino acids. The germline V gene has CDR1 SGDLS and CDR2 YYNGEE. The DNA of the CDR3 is TGTGCCAGCAGCCCCCTGGGGGGAAGGACTGAAGCTTTCTTT. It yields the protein CASSPLGGRTEAFF. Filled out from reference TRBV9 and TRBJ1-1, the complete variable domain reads DSGVTQTPKHLITATGQRVTLRCSPRSGDLSVYWYQQSLDQGLQFLIQYYNGEERAKGNILERFSAQQFPDLHSELNLSSLELGDSALYFCASSPLGGRTEAFFGQGTRLTVV.

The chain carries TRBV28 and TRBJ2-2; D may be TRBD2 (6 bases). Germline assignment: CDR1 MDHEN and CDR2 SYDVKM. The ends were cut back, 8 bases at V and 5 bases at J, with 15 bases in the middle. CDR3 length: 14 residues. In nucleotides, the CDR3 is TGTGCCAGCCATCGGACGGGGACTACCGGGGAGCTGTTTTTT. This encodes CASHRTGTTGELFF.

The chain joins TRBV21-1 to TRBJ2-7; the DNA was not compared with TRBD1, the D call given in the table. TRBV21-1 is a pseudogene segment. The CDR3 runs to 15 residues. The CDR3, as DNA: TGTGCCAGCAGCGCGCCCGGGACAGAAGCCTACGAGCAGTACGTC. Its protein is CASSAPGTEAYEQYV.

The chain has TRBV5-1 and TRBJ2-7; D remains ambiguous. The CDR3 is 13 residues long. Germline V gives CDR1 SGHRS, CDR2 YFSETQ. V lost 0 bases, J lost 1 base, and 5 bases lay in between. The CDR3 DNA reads TGCGCCAGCAGCTTGGACGATTCCTACGAGCAGTACGTC. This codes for CASSLDDSYEQYV.

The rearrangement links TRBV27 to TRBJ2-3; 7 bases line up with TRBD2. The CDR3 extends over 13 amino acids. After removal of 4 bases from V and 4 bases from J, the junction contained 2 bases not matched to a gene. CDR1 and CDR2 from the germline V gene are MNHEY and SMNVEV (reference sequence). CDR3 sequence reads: CASSYGGADTQYF. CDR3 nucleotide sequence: TGTGCCAGCAGTTATGGGGGGGCAGATACGCAGTATTTT.

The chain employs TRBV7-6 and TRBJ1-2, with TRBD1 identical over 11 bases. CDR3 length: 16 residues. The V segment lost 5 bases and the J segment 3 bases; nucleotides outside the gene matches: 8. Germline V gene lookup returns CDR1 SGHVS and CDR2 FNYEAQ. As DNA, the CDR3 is TGTGCCAGCAGCCCATGGACAGGGGGCTTGTACTATGGCTACACCTTC. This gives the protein CASSPWTGGLYYGYTF.

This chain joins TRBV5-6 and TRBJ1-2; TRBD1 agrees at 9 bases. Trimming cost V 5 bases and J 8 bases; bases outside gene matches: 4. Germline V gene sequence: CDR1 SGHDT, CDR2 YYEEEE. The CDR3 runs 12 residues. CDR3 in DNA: TGTGCCAGCAGACAGGGGGCTGGCGGCTACACCTTC. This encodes CASRQGAGGYTF.

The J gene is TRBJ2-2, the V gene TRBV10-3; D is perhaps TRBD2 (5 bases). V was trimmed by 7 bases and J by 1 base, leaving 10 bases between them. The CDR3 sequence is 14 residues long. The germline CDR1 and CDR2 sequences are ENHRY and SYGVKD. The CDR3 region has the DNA TGTGCCATCAATCCGGGAATGAACACCGGGGAGCTGTTTTTT. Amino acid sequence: CAINPGMNTGELFF.

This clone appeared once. CDR3 bases: TGTGCCAGCAGCTTAGGGTTGAACTCTGGGGCCAACGTCCTGACTTTC. Encoded protein: CASSLGLNSGANVLTF. The V gene is TRBV7-3, the J gene TRBJ2-6; D gene ambiguous. CDR3 size: 16 residues. The germline gives CDR1 SGHTA, CDR2 FQGTGA. Trimming shortened V by 2 bases and J by 0 bases, and 8 bases separated the two germline ends. Full variable domain (missing parts from reference TRBV7-3 and TRBJ2-6): GAGVSQTPSNKVTEKGKYVELRCDPISGHTALYWYRQSLGQGPEFLIYFQGTGAADDSGLPNDRFFAVRPEGSVSTLKIQRTERGDSAVYLCASSLGLNSGANVLTFGAGSRLTVL.

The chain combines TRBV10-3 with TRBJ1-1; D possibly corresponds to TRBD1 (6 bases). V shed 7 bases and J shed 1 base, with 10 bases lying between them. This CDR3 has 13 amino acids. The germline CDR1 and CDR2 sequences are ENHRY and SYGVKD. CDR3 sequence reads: CAIKGVSNTEAFF. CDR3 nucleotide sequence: TGTGCCATCAAGGGGGTCTCGAACACTGAAGCTTTCTTT.

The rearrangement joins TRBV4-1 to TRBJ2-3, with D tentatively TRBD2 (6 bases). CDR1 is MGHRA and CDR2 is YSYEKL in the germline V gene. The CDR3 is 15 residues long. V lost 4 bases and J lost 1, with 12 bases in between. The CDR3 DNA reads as TGCGCCAGCAGCCCCTTGGCTAGCGGCACAGATACGCAGTATTTT. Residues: CASSPLASGTDTQYF.

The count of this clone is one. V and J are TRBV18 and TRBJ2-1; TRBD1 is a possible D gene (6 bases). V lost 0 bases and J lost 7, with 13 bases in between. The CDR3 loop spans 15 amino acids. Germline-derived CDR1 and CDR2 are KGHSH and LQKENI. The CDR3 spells CASSPPTGLRNEQFF. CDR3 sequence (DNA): TGTGCCAGCTCACCACCCACAGGGTTAAGGAATGAGCAGTTCTTC.

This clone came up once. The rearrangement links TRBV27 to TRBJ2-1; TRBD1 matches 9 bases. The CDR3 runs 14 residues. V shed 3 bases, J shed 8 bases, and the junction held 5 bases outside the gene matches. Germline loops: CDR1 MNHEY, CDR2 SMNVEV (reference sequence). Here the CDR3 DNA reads TGTGCCAGCAGTTTCATACAGGGGGCACATGAGCAGTTCTTC. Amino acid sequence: CASSFIQGAHEQFF.

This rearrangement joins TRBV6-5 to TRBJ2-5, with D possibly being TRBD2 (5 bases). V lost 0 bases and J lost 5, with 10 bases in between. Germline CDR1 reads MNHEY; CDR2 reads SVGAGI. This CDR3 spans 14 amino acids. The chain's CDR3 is CASSYSAGMETQYF. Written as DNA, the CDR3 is TGTGCCAGCAGTTACTCGGCGGGTATGGAGACCCAGTACTTC.

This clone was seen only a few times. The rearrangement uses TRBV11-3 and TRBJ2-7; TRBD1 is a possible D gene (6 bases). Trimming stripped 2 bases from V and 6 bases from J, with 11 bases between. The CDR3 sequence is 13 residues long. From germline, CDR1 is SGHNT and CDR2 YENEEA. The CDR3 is CASSLRGIGEQYV. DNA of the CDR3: TGTGCCAGCAGCTTAAGGGGGATCGGCGAGCAGTACGTC.